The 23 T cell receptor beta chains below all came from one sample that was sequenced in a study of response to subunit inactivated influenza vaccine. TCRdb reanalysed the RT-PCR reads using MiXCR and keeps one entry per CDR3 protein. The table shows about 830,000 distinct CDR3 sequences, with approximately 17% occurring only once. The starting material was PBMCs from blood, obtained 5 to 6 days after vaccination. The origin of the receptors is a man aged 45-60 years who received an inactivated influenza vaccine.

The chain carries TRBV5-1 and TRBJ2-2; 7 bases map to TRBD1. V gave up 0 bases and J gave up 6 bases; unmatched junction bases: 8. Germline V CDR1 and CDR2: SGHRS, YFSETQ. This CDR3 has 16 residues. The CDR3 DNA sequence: TGCGCCAGCAGCTTGGCCGGGACAGAACGTCCCGGGGAGCTGTTTTTT. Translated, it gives CASSLAGTERPGELFF. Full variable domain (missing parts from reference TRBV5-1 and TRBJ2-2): KAGVTQTPRYLIKTRGQQVTLSCSPISGHRSVSWYQQTPGQGLQFLFEYFSETQRNKGNFPGRFSGRQFSNSRSEMNVSTLELGDSALYLCASSLAGTERPGELFFGEGSRLTVL.

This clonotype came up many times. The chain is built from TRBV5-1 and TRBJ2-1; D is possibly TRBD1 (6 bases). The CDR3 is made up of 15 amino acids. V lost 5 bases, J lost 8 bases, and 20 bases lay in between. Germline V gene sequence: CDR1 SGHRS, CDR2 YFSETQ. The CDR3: CASSHRDNLSHEQFF. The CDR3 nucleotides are TGCGCCAGCAGTCACCGGGACAATCTGAGCCATGAGCAGTTCTTC.

The CDR3 DNA reads as TGTGCCAGCACTCCGACAGGGGGCGGCTATGGCTACACCTTC. This codes for CASTPTGGGYGYTF. The rearrangement links TRBV7-2 to TRBJ1-2; 10 bases agree with TRBD1. CDR3 length: 14 residues. V was clipped by 7 bases and J by 4 bases; unmatched bases: 6. Germline CDR1 SGHTA, CDR2 FQGNSA.

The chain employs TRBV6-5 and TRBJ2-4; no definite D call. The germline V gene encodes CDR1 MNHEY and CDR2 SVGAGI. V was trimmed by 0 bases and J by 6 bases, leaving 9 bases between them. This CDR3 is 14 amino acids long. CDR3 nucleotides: TGTGCCAGCAGTTACTCAGGCTCAATAAACATTCAGTACTTC. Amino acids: CASSYSGSINIQYF.

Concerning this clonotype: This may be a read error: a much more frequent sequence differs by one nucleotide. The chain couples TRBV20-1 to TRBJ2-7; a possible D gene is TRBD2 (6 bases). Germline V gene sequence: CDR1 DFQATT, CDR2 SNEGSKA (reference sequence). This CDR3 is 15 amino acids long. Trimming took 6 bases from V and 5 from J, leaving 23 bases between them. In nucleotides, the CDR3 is TGCAGTGCAAAAGCCCCGACTCGCGGGAAGAACGAGCAGTACTTC. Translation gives CSAKAPTRGKNEQYF.

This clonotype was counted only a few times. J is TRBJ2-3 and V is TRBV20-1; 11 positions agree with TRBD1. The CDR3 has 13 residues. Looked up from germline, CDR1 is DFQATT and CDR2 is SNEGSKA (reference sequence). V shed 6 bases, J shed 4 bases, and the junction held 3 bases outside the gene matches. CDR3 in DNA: TGCAGTGCGCGGGGACAGGGGGCAGATACGCAGTATTTT. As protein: CSARGQGADTQYF.

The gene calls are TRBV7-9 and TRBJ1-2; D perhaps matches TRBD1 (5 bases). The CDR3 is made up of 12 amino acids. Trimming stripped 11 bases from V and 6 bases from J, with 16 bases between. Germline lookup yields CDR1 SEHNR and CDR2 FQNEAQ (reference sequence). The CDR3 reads CASTGTSHGYTF. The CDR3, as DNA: TGTGCCTCGACCGGGACTTCGCATGGCTACACCTTC.

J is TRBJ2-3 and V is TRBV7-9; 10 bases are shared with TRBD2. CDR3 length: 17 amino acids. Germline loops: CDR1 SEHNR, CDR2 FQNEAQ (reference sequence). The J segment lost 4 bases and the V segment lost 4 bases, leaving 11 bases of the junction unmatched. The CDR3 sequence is CASSSPRGSGGSDTQYF. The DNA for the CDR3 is TGTGCCAGCAGCTCCCCTAGGGGTAGCGGGGGGTCAGATACGCAGTATTTT.

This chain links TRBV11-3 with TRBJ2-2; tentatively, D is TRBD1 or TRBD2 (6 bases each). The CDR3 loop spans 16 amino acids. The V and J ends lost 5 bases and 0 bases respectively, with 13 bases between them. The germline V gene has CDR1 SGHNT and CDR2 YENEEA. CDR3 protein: CASSRGGPPNTGELFF. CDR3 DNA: TGTGCCAGCAGCCGTGGGGGGCCTCCGAACACCGGGGAGCTGTTTTTT. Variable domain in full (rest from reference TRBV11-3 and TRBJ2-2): EAGVVQSPRYKIIEKKQPVAFWCNPISGHNTLYWYLQNLGQGPELLIRYENEEAVDDSQLPKDRFSAERLKGVDSTLKIQPAELGDSAVYLCASSRGGPPNTGELFFGEGSRLTVL.

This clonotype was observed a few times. Here the CDR3 DNA reads TGTGCCAGCAGTGTAACTAGCGGGTTTTACGAGCAGTACTTC. Its translation is CASSVTSGFYEQYF. The rearrangement uses TRBV27 and TRBJ2-7; 9 bases align to TRBD2. Germline CDR1 MNHEY, CDR2 SMNVEV (reference sequence). With V trimmed by 5 bases and J by 4 bases, 6 bases remained unmatched. This CDR3 is built from 14 residues.

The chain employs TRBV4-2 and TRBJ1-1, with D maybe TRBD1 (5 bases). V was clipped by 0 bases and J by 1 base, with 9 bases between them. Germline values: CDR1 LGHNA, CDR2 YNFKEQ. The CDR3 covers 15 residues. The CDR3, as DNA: TGTGCCAGCAGCCAAGAAGTTGGGGGGAACACTGAAGCTTTCTTT. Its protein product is CASSQEVGGNTEAFF.

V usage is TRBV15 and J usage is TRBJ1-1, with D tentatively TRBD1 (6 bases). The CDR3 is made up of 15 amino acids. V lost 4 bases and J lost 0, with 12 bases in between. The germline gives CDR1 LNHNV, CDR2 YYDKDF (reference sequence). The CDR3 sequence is CATSIETGMNTEAFF. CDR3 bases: TGTGCCACCAGCATCGAGACAGGCATGAACACTGAAGCTTTCTTT.

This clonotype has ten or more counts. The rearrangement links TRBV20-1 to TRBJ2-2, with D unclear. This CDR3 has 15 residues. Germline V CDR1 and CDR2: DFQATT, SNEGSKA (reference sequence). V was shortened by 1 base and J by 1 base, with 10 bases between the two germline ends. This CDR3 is CSARVGGMNTGELFF. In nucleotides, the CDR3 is TGCAGTGCTAGAGTGGGCGGAATGAACACCGGGGAGCTGTTTTTT.

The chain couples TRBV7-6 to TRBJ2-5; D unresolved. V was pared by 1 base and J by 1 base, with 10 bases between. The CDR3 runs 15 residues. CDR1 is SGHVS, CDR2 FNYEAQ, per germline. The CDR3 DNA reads TGTGCCAGCAGCTTAGGTCAGACGATCCAAGAGACCCAGTACTTC. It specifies CASSLGQTIQETQYF.

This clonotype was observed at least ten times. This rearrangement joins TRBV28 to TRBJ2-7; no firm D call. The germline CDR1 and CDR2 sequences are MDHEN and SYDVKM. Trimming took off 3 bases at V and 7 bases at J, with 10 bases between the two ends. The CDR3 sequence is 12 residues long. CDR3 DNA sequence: TGTGCCAGCAGTTTCCCCCTGGGAGAGCAGTACTTC. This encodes CASSFPLGEQYF.

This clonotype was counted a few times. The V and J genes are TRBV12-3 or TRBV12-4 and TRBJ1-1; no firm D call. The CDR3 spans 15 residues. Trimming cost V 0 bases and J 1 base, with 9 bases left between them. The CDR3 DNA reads TGTGCCAGCAGTTTAGCACAGTTGGCGAACACTGAAGCTTTCTTT. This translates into CASSLAQLANTEAFF.

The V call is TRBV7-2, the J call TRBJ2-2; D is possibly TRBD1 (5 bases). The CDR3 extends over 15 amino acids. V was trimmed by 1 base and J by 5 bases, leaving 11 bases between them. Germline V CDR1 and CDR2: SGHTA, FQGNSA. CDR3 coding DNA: TGTGCCAGCAGCTTAGACCAGGGTCTTACCGGGGAGCTGTTTTTT. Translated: CASSLDQGLTGELFF.

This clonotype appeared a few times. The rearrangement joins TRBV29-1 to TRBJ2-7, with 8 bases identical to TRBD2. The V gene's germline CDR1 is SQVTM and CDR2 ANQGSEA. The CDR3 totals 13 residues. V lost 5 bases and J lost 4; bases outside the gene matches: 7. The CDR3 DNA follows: TGCAGCGTTCAAATAGCGGGGAGGTACGAGCAGTACTTC. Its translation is CSVQIAGRYEQYF.

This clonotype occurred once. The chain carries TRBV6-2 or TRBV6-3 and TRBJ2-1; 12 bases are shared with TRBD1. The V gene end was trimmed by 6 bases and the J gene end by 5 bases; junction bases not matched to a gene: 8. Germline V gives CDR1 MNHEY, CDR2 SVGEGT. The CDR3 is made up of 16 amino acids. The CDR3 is CASSPRDRGLHNEQFF. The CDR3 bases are TGTGCCAGCAGCCCCCGGGACAGGGGGCTACACAATGAGCAGTTCTTC.

In DNA form, the CDR3 reads TGTGCCAGCAGCGTAAGCTGGAGGCAGCGCTACAATGAGCAGTTCTTC. This encodes CASSVSWRQRYNEQFF. The chain employs TRBV6-1 and TRBJ2-1; maybe TRBD2 (5 bases). V lost 6 bases and J lost 3, with 18 bases in between. The CDR3 totals 16 residues. Germline loops: CDR1 MNHNS, CDR2 SASEGT.

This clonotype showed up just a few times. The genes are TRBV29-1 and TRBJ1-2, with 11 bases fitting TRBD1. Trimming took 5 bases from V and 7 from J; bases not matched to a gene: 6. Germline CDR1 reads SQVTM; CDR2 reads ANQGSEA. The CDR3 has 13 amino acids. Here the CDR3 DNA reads TGCAGCGTTACGGACAGGGGGCAGGGTGGCTACACCTTC. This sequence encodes CSVTDRGQGGYTF.

The CDR3 loop reads CASSLGTGTRETQYF. In nucleotides, the CDR3 is TGCGCCAGCAGCCTCGGGACAGGGACGCGGGAGACCCAGTACTTC. This chain joins TRBV5-1 and TRBJ2-5; 9 nucleotides align to TRBD1. The CDR3 is 15 amino acids. Looked up from germline, CDR1 is SGHRS and CDR2 is YFSETQ. Trimming cost V 4 bases and J 5 bases; bases outside gene matches: 9.

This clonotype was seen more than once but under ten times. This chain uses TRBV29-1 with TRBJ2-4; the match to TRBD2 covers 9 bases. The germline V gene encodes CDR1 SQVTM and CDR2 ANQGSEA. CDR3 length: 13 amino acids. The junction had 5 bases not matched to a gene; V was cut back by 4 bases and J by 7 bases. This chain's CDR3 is CSVGAGGGNIQYF. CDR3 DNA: TGCAGCGTTGGGGCGGGGGGGGGCAACATTCAGTACTTC.